The entry that follows covers one TCR beta chain sequence. As yet, its antigen is unknown. The germline V gene has CDR1 WSHSY and CDR2 SAAADI. V was clipped by 4 bases and J by 5 bases, with 5 bases between them. This CDR3 is built from 11 residues. Cryopreserved PBMCs provided 2 to 2.5 micrograms of genomic DNA for the TCR beta libraries. This sample was included in a study of cytotoxic CD8 clonotypes in ibrutinib-treated CLL. Study details: The patients, over ten relapsed/refractory and approximately 14 treatment-naive, included about 18 who were IGHV unmutated.

Data came from immunoSEQ multiplex PCR; TCRdb stores just in-frame clones and leaves some out. The table includes over 150,000 clones, around three quarters detected once. Study-level points and caveats: Contraction or stability on treatment characterized the public clonotypes, which were uncommon. Clonality went higher at ibrutinib response and then dropped back toward baseline at progression.

The receptor was derived from a human donor with chronic lymphocytic leukemia. The chain has TRBV10-2 and TRBJ1-1, with no clear D. Sequencing used PBMCs, obtained after 24 months of ibrutinib treatment. CDR3 nucleotide sequence: TGCGCCAGCAGTGTAGGAACTGAAGCTTTCTTT. The encoded protein is CASSVGTEAFF.